Following are 5 T cell receptor beta chains from one sample sequenced in a study of vaccination and CD4 T cells after COVID-19. What these receptors recognize is not known. Sequence data for DNA of cultured CD4+ T cells were generated by the Oncomine TCR Beta short-read assay. TCRdb ran MiXCR on the PCR reads and lists one entry per CDR3 protein. The data contain approximately 9,000 distinct CDR3 sequences, 55% of them singletons. Treatment of the sample: roughly ten-day PBMC culture with coronavirus spike peptide pools or control peptides (ViraFEST assay). The sequenced sample consisted of CD4+ T cells from blood, cultured in vitro. These receptors came from a human donor who had recovered from COVID-19.

The chain joins TRBV6-1 to TRBJ1-1; maybe TRBD1 (6 bases). The CDR3 spans 11 residues. Germline values: CDR1 MNHNS, CDR2 SASEGT. V shed 8 bases and J shed 7 bases, with 11 bases lying between them. The CDR3 reads CASVRGDEAFF. CDR3 in DNA: TGTGCCAGCGTAAGGGGGGATGAAGCTTTCTTT.

The genes are TRBV9 and TRBJ1-2, with D possibly matching TRBD1 (5 bases). V shed 1 base and J shed 4 bases, with 8 bases lying between them. The germline V gene encodes CDR1 SGDLS and CDR2 YYNGEE. The CDR3 length is 13 residues. The CDR3: CASSVKQGYGYTF. In nucleotides, the CDR3 is TGTGCCAGCAGCGTAAAGCAGGGCTATGGCTACACCTTC.

J is TRBJ1-2 and V is TRBV5-4; 10 bases are a match to TRBD1. V was pared by 4 bases and J by 1 base, with 4 bases of the junction left unmatched. This CDR3 region has 15 residues. Germline lookup yields CDR1 SGHNT and CDR2 YYREEE (reference sequence). The CDR3 reads CASSARDRGNYGYTF. The CDR3 DNA reads as TGTGCCAGCAGCGCCCGGGACAGGGGTAACTATGGCTACACCTTC.

The J gene is TRBJ1-2, the V gene TRBV27, with a tentative D call TRBD1 (5 bases). Germline V gene lookup returns CDR1 MNHEY and CDR2 SMNVEV (reference sequence). The CDR3 contains 14 residues. V was clipped by 6 bases and J by 5 bases, with 16 bases between them. In DNA form, the CDR3 reads TGTGCCAGCAGGAGGGGTTGGGGGGGATATGGCTACACCTTC. Translated, it gives CASRRGWGGYGYTF.

V gene TRBV15 combines with J gene TRBJ1-2; tentatively, D is TRBD1 (5 bases). Germline V gene lookup returns CDR1 LNHNV and CDR2 YYDKDF (reference sequence). The CDR3 totals 15 residues. V lost 0 bases, J lost 4 bases, and 12 bases lay in between. CDR3 nucleotides: TGTGCCACCAGCAGAGATCCTACAGGAGGCTATGGCTACACCTTC. Translation: CATSRDPTGGYGYTF.